This T cell receptor (beta chain) was captured in a study of T-cell memory formation after mild COVID-19. Study background: TCR clusters were mostly confined to one donor each.

One entry per CDR3 protein results from TCRdb running MiXCR on the 5' RACE reads. The table records approximately 270,000 distinct CDR3 sequences, roughly 17% of them present only once. About this clonotype: The antigen remains undetermined.

Study-wide points: Researchers report contracting CD4+ clones mostly in CM and EM, with CD8+ clones in EMRA. Later expanders leaned CD4+, whereas day 15 to 85 contracting clones were balanced CD4/CD8. Second-wave clones reaching peak frequency on day 37 lacked confirmed SARS-CoV-2 specificity.

Germline CDR1 is MNHNY and CDR2 is SVGAGI (reference sequence). The V end was cut by 0 bases, the J end by 9 bases, with 24 bases between. This CDR3 spans 17 amino acids. J is TRBJ2-7 and V is TRBV6-6, with no clear D. The sequence derives from a man between 18 and 35 years old who had mild COVID-19 (a few samples of this study predate the infection). Cell type and time point are not known. The sequenced sample consisted of PBMCs or a T cell subset sorted from them (not recorded which). CDR3 DNA sequence: TGTGCCAGCAGTTACTCGCGGATTTCTCAATTGGGTTGGTGGCAGTACTTC. It encodes CASSYSRISQLGWWQYF.